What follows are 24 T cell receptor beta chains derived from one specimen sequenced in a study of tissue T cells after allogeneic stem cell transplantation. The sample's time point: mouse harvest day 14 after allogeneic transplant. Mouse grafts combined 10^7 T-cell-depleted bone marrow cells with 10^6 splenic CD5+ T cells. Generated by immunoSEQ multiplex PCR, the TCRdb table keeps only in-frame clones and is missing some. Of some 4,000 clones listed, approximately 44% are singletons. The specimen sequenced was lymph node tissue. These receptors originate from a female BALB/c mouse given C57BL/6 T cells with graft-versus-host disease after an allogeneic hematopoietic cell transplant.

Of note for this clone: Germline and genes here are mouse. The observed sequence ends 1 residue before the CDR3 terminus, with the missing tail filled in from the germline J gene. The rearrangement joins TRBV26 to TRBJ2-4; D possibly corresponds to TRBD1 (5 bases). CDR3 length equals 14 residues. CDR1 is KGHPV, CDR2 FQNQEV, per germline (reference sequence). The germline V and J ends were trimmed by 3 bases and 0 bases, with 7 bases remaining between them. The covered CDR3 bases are TGTGCCAGCAGTCTTCGACAGAGTCAAAACACCTTGTAC. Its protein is CASSLRQSQNTLY. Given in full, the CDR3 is CASSLRQSQNTLYF.

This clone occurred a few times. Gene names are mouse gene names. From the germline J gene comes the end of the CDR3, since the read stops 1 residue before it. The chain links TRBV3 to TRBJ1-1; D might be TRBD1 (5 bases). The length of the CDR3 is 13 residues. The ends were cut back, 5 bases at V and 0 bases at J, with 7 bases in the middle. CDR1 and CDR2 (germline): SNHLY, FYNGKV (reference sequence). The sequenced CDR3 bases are TGTGCCAGCAGCATGACAGCAAACACAGAAGTCTTC. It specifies CASSMTANTEVF. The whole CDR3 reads CASSMTANTEVFF.

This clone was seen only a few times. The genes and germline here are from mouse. The sequenced part of the CDR3 DNA is TGTGCCAGCAGTCTGAACAGAAACTCCGACTACACC. Translation gives CASSLNRNSDYT. The CDR3 as a whole reads CASSLNRNSDYTF. The chain has TRBV26 and TRBJ1-2; no reliable D call. The read ends 1 residue shy of where the CDR3 ends; the end is completed using the germline J gene. CDR1 and CDR2 from the germline V gene are KGHPV and FQNQEV (reference sequence). This CDR3 has 13 amino acids. V was clipped by 2 bases and J by 1 base, with 5 bases between them.

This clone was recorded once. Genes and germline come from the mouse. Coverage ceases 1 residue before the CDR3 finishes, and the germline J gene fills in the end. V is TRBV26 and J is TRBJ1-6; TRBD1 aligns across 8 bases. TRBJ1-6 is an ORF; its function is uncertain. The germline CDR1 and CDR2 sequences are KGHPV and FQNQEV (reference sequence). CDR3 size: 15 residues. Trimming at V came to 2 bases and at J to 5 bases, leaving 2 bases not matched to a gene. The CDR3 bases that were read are TGTGCCAGCAGTCTGGAGACAGGGGATAATTCGCCCCTCTAC. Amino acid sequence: CASSLETGDNSPLY. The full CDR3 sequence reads CASSLETGDNSPLYF.

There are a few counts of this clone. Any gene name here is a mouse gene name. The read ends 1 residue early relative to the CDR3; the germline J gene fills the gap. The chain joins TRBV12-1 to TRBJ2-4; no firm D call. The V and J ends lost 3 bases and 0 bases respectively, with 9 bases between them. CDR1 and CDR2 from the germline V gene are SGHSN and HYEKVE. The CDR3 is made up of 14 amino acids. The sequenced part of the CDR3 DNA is TGTGCCAGCTCTAACGACGAAAGTCAAAACACCTTGTAC. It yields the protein CASSNDESQNTLY. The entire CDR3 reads CASSNDESQNTLYF.

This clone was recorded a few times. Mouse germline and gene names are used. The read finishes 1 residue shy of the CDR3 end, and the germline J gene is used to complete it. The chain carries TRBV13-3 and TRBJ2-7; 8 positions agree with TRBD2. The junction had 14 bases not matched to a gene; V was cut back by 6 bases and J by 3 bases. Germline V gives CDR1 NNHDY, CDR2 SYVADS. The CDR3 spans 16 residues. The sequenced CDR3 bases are TGTGCCAGCACCCGACAGGCCTCTGGGGGGTTCTATGAACAGTAC. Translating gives CASTRQASGGFYEQY. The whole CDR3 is CASTRQASGGFYEQYF.

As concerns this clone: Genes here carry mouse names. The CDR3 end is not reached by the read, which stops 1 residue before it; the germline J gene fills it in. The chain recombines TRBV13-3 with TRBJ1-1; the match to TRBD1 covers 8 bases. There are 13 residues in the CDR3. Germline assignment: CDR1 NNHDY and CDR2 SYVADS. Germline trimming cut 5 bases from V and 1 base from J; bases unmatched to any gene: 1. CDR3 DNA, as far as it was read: TGTGCCAGCAGCGGACAGGGGAACACAGAAGTCTTC. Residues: CASSGQGNTEVF. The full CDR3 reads CASSGQGNTEVFF.

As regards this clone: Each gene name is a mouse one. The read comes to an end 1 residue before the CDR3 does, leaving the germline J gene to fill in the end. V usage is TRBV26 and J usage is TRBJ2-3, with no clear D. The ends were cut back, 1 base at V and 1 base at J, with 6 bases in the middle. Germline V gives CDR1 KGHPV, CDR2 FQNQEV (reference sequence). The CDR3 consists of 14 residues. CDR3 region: CASSLLQGAETLYF. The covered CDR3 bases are TGTGCCAGCAGTCTGTTACAAGGTGCAGAAACGCTGTAT.

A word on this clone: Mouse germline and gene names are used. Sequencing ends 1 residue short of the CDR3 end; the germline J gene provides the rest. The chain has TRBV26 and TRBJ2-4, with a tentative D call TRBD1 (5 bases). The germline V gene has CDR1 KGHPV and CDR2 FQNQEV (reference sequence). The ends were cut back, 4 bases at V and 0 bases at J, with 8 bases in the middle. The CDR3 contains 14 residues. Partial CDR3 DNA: TGTGCCAGCAGTCCGACAGCTAGTCAAAACACCTTGTAC. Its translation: CASSPTASQNTLY. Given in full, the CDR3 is CASSPTASQNTLYF.

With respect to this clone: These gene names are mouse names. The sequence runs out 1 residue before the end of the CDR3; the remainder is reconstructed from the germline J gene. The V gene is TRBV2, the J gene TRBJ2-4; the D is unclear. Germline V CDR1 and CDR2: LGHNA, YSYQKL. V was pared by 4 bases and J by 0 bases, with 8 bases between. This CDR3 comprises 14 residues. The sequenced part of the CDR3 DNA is TGTGCCAGCAGCCCCCAAGTTAGTCAAAACACCTTGTAC. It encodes CASSPQVSQNTLY. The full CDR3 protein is CASSPQVSQNTLYF.

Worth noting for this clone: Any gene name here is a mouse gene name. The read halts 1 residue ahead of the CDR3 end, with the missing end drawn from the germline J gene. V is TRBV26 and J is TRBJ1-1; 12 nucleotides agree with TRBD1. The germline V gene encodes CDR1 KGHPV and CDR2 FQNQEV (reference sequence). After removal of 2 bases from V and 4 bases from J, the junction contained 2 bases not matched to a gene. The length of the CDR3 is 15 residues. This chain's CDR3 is CASSLGTGGGTEVFF. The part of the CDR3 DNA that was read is TGTGCCAGCAGTCTGGGGACAGGGGGCGGCACAGAAGTCTTC.

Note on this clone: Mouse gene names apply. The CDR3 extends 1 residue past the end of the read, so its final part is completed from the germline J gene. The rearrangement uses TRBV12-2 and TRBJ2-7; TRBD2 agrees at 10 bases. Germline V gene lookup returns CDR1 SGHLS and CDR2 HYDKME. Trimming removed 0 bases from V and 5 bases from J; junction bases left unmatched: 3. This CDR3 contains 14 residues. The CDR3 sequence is CASSLGLGGHEQYF. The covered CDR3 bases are TGTGCCAGCTCTCTCGGGCTGGGGGGGCATGAACAGTAC.

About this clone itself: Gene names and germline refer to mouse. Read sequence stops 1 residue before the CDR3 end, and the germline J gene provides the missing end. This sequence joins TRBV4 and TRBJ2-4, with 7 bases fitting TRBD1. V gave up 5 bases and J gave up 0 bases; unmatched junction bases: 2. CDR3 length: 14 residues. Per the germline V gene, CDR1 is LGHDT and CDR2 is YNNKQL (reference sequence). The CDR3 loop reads CASSGTVSQNTLYF. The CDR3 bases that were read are TGTGCCAGCAGCGGGACAGTTAGTCAAAACACCTTGTAC.

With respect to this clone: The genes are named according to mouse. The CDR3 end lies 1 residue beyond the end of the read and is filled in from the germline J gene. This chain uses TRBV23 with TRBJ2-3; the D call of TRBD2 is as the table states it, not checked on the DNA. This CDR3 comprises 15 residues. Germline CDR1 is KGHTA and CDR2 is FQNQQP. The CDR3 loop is CSSSHLDWGAETLYF. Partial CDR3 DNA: TGCTCCAGCAGTCATCTGGACTGGGGTGCAGAAACGCTGTAT.

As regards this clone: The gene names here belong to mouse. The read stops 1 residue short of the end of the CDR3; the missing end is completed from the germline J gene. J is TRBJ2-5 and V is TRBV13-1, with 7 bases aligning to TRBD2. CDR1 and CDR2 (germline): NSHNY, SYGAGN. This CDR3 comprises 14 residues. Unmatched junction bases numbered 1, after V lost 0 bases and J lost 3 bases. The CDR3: CASSDGWGQDTQYF. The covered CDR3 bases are TGTGCCAGCAGTGATGGCTGGGGGCAAGACACCCAGTAC.

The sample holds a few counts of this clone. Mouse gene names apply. Here the CDR3 reads CASSSYNQAPLF. CDR3 DNA (partial): TGTGCCAGCAGTTCCTACAACCAGGCTCCGCTT. The chain is built from TRBV26 and TRBJ1-5; D unclear. The read terminates 1 residue before the CDR3 end, so the remaining end is supplied by the germline J gene. The V gene's germline CDR1 is KGHPV and CDR2 FQNQEV (reference sequence). The CDR3 has 12 amino acids. The germline V and J ends were trimmed by 5 bases and 2 bases, with 4 bases remaining between them.

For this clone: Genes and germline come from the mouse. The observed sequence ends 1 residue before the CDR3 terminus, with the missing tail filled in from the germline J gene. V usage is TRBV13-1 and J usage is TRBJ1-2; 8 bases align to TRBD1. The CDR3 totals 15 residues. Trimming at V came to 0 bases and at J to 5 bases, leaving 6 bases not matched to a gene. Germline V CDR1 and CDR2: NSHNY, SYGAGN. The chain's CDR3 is CASSDAGGRESDYTF. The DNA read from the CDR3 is TGTGCCAGCAGTGATGCAGGGGGCCGGGAATCCGACTACACC.

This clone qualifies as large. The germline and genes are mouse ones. CDR3 DNA, as far as it was read: TGTGCTAGCAGTCCTGACAGGGGGCTTAATTCGCCCCTCTAC. This gives the protein CASSPDRGLNSPLY. The CDR3 in full is CASSPDRGLNSPLYF. V and J are TRBV17 and TRBJ1-6; TRBD1 agrees at 10 bases. The CDR3 end lies 1 residue beyond the end of the read and is filled in from the germline J gene. TRBJ1-6 is an ORF, with its function uncertain. The CDR3 has 15 amino acids. CDR1 and CDR2 from the germline V gene are MNHDT and YYDKIL. The V segment lost 5 bases and the J segment 6 bases; nucleotides outside the gene matches: 4.

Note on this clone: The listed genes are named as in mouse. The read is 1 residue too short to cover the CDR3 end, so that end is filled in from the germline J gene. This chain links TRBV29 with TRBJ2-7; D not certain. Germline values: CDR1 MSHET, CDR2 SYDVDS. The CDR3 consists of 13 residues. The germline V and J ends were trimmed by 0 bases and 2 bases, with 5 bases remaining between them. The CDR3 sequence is CASSLSGTYEQYF. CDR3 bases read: TGTGCTAGCAGTTTATCGGGAACCTATGAACAGTAC. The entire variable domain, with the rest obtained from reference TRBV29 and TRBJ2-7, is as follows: DMKVTQMPRYLIKRMGENVLLECGQDMSHETMYWYRQDPGLGLQLIYISYDVDSNSEGDIPKGYRVSRKKREHFSLILDSAKTNQTSVYFCASSLSGTYEQYFGPGTRLTVL.

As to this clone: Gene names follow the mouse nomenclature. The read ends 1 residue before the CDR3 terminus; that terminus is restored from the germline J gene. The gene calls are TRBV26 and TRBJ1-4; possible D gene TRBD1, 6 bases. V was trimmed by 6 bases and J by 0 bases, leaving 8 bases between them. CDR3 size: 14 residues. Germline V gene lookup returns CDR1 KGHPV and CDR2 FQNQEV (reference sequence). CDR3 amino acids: CASRGHLSNERLFF. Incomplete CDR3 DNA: TGTGCCAGCAGGGGACACCTTTCCAACGAAAGATTATTT. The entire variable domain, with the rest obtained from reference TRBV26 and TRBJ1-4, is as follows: NSKVIQTPRYLVKGQGQKAKMRCIPEKGHPVVFWYQQNKNNEFKFLINFQNQEVLQQIDMTEKRFSAECPSNSPCSLEIQSSEAGDSALYLCASRGHLSNERLFFGHGTKLSVL.

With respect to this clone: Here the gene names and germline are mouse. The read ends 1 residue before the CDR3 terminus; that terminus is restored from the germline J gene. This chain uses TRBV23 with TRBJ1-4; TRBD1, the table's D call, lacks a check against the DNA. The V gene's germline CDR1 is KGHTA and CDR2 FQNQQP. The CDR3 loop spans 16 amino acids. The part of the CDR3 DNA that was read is TGCTCCAGCAGTCAATCGGGACAGATTTCCAACGAAAGATTATTT. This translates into CSSSQSGQISNERLF. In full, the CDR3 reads CSSSQSGQISNERLFF.

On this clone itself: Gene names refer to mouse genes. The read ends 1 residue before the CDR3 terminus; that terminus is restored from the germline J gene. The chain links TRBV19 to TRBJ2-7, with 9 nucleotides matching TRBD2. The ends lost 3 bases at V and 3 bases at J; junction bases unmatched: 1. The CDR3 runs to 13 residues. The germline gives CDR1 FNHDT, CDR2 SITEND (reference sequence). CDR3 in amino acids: CASSNWGVYEQYF. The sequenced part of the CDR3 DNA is TGTGCCAGCAGTAACTGGGGGGTCTATGAACAGTAC.

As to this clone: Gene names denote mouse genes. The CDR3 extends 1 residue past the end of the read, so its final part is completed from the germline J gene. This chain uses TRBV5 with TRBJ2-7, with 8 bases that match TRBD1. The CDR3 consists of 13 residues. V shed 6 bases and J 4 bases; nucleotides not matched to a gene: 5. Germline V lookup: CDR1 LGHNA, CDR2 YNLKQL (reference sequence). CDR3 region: CASSPRQGYEQYF. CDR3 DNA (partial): TGTGCCAGCAGTCCCCGACAGGGGTATGAACAGTAC.

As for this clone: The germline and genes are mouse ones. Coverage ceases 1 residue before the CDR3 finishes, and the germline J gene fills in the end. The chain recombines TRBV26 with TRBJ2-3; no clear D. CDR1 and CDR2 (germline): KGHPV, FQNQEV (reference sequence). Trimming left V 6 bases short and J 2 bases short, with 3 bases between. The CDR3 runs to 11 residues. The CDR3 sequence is CASSLAETLYF. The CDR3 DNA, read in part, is TGTGCCAGCAGCCTTGCAGAAACGCTGTAT.